The clone carrying this TCR beta chain was seen many times. What it binds is unknown. V was shortened by 3 bases and J by 5 bases, with 2 bases between the two germline ends. From germline, CDR1 is DFQATT and CDR2 SNEGSKA (reference sequence). The CDR3 length is 10 residues. TCRdb used MiXCR to reprocess the 5' RACE reads, holding one entry per CDR3 protein. Counted here are under 150,000 distinct CDR3 sequences, less than 9.5% occurring once; the ten biggest clones make up roughly 0.77%. These data belong to a study of T cells after yellow fever vaccination. Study-level findings and limits: Abundant bulk-derived clonotypes could contaminate FACS-sorted repertoires.

This clonotype was sampled from a man younger than 45 who received the YFV17D yellow fever vaccine. The sequencing used CD4+ T cells sorted from PBMCs, collected 5 days after the yellow fever booster vaccination. The gene calls are TRBV20-1 and TRBJ1-5; D uncertain. The CDR3 sequence is CSASDQPQHF. The CDR3, as DNA: TGCAGTGCTAGTGATCAGCCCCAGCATTTT.